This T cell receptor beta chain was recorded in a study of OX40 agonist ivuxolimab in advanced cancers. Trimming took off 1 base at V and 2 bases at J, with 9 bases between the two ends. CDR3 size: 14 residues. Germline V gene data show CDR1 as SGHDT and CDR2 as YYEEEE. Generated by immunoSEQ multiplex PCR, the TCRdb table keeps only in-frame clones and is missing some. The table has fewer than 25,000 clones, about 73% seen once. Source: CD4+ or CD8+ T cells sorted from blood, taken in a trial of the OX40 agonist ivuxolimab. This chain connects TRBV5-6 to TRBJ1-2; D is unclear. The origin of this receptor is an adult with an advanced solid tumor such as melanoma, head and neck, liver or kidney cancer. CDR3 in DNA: TGTGCCAGCAGCTTGATTCGGACCAACTATGGCTACACCTTC. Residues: CASSLIRTNYGYTF.